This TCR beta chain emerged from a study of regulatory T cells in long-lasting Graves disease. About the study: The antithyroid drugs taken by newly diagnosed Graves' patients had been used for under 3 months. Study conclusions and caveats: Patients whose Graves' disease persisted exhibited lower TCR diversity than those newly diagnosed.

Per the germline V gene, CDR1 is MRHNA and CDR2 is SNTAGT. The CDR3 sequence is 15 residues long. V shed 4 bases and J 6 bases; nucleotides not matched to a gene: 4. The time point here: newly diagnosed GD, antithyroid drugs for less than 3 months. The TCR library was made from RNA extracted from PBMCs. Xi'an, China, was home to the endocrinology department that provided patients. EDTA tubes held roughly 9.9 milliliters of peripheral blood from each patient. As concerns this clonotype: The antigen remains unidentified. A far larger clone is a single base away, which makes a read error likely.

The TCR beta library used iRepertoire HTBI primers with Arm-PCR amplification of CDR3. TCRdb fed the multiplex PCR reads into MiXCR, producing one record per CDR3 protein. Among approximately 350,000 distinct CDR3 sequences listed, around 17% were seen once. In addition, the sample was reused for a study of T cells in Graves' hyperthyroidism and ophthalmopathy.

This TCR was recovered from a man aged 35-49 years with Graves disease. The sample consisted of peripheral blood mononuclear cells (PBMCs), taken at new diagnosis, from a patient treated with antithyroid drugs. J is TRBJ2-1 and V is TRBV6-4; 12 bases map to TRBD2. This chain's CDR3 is CASSGASGGANEQFF. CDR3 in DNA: TGTGCCAGCAGTGGGGCTAGCGGGGGGGCCAATGAGCAGTTCTTC.